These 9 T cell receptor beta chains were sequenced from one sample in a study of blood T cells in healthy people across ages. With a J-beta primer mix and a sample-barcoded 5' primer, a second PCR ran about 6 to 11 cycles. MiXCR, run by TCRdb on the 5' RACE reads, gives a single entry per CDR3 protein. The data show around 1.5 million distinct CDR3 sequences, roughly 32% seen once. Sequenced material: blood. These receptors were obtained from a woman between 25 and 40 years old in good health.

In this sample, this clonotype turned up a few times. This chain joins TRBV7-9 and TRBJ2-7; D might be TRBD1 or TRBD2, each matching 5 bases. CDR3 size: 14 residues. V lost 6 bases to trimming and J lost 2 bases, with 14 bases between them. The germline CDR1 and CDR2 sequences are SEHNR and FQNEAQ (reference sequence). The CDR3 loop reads CASSFGDGTYEQYF. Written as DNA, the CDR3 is TGTGCCAGCAGTTTTGGGGACGGAACCTACGAGCAGTACTTC.

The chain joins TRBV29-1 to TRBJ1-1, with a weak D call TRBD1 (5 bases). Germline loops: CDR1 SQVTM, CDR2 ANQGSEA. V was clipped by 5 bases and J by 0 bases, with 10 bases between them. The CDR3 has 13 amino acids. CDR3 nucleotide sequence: TGCAGCGTTCGGGGGGGAATGAACACTGAAGCTTTCTTT. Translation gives CSVRGGMNTEAFF.

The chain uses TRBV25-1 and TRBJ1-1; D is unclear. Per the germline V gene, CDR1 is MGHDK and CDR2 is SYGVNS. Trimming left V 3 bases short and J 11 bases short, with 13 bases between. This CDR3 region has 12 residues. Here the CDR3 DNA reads TGTGCCAGCAGTGACAATCTCAGGTGGGCTTTCTTT. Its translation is CASSDNLRWAFF.

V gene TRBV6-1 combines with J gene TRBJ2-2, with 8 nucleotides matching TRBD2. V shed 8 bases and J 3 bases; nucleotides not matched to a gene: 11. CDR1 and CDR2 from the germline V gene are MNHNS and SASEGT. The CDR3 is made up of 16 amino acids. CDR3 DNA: TGTGCCAGCGGTCCAAGCGGGAGATCCGACACCGGGGAGCTGTTTTTT. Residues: CASGPSGRSDTGELFF.

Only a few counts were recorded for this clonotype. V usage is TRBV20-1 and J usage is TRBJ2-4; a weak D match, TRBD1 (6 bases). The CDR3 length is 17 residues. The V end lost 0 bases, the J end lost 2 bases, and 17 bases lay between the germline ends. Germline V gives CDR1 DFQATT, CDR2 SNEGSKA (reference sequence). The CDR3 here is CSARDTGWDMTKNIQYF. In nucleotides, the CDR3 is TGCAGTGCTAGAGACACAGGGTGGGATATGACCAAAAACATTCAGTACTTC.

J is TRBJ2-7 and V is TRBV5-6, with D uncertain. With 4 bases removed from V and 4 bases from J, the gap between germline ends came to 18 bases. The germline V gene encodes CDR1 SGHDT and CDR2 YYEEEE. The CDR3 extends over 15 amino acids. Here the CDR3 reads CASSAAVHRLYEQYF. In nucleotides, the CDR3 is TGTGCCAGCAGCGCTGCAGTACACCGTTTGTACGAGCAGTACTTC. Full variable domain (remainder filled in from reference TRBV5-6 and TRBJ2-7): DAGVTQSPTHLIKTRGQQVTLRCSPKSGHDTVSWYQQALGQGPQFIFQYYEEEERQRGNFPDRFSGHQFPNYSSELNVNALLLGDSALYLCASSAAVHRLYEQYFGPGTRLTVT.

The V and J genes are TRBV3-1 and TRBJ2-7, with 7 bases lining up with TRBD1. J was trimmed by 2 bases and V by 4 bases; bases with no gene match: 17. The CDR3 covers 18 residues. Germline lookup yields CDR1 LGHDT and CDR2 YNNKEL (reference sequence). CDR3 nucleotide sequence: TGTGCCAGCAGCCCGGGACAGACTTATGTACGGGCACCCTACGAGCAGTACTTC. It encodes CASSPGQTYVRAPYEQYF.

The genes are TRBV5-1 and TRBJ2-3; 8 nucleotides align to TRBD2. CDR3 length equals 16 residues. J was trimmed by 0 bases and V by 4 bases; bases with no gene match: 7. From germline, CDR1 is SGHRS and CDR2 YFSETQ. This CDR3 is CASSPQSSGSTDTQYF. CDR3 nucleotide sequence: TGCGCCAGCAGCCCTCAGTCTAGCGGGAGCACAGATACGCAGTATTTT.

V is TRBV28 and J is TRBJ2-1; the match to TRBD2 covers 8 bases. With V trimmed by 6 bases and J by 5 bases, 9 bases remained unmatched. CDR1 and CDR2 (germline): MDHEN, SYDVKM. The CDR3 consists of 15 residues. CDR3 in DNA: TGTGCCAGCAGCAGCCCTAGCGGGCCACACAATGAGCAGTTCTTC. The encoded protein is CASSSPSGPHNEQFF.